This T cell receptor beta chain was sequenced in a study of blood T cell repertoires in COVID-19. Study-level information: Acute and convalescent COVID-19 samples came from the United States, Italy and Spain. T cells, B-cell-depleted T cells, or PBMCs supplied cDNA or gDNA.

The CDR3 runs to 13 residues. V lost 2 bases to trimming and J lost 3 bases, with 7 bases between them. Germline CDR1 is MNHEY and CDR2 is SVGEGT. Original data processing: Reference gene primer amplification gave estimated nucleated cell counts. The table came from immunoSEQ multiplex PCR; TCRdb's copy has only in-frame clones and leaves some out. V and J calls and clone size follow that table, whereas D and trimming were derived from the DNA. The table includes 140,000 to 150,000 clones, 87% detected once. The chain has TRBV6-2 or TRBV6-3 and TRBJ1-2; D may be TRBD1 (5 bases). Sequencing was done on a sample of peripheral blood. The clonotype was recovered from a man aged 45-60 years who had recovered from COVID-19. The CDR3: CASSYTGDYGYTF. The DNA of the CDR3 is TGTGCCAGCAGTTACACGGGGGACTATGGCTACACCTTC.